The clone carrying this TCR beta chain was observed many times. Its antigen is undetermined. The V gene's germline CDR1 is PRHDT and CDR2 FYEKMQ (reference sequence). This CDR3 has 12 amino acids. V shed 2 bases and J shed 7 bases, with 3 bases lying between them. This sample is part of a study of early T cells in non-severe SARS-CoV-2 infection. Study-wide results and caveats: Using VDJdb, the matching emphasized anti-spike CD8 responses while missing private and CD4 specificities.

TCRdb reanalysed the 5' RACE reads using MiXCR and keeps one entry per CDR3 protein. The table has tens of thousands of distinct CDR3 sequences, around 6% seen once. The V call is TRBV13, the J call TRBJ1-6; D gene uncertain. Sequencing input: whole blood. This receptor was taken from an adult who was a healthcare worker with PCR-confirmed SARS-CoV-2 infection or an uninfected control (not recorded which). Here the CDR3 DNA reads TGTGCCAGCAGCTTACAGAATTCACCCCTCCACTTT. Encoded protein: CASSLQNSPLHF.